These T cell receptor beta chains were read from a single sample in a study of T cell repertoires in cytomegalovirus infection. TCRdb reprocessed the reads with MiXCR, giving one entry per CDR3 protein. This sample carries under 250,000 distinct CDR3 sequences, roughly 12% of them seen once, and the ten largest clones take 1.5% to 2%. Sequenced input: PBMCs. The source is a human donor in good health (CMV status not recorded). Some clones in this sample may be carry-over from other donors' samples. The CDR3 runs from the conserved cysteine through the conserved F or W. Size values are once, few and many counts, or a class for expanded clones, and some rows have none.

v_gene: TRBV12-3/TRBV12-4; abundance: many; j_gene: TRBJ1-3; CDR3aa: CASSFPALGGNTIYF
v_gene: TRBV7-2; abundance: many; j_gene: TRBJ2-7; CDR3aa: CASSSQWGSEQYF
v_gene: TRBV28; abundance: .; j_gene: TRBJ1-6; CDR3aa: CASKTLDRGSTPLHF
v_gene: TRBV20-1; abundance: .; j_gene: TRBJ2-7; CDR3aa: CSARPPGQGAYEQYF
v_gene: TRBV7-2; abundance: many; j_gene: TRBJ2-1; CDR3aa: CASSLTPAQFF
v_gene: TRBV7-9; abundance: many; j_gene: TRBJ2-7; CDR3aa: CASSIFGTGKFEQYF
v_gene: TRBV7-2; abundance: many; j_gene: TRBJ1-1; CDR3aa: CASSTRKSNTEAFF
v_gene: TRBV7-2; abundance: many; j_gene: TRBJ1-1; CDR3aa: CASSVRGLPNTEAFF
v_gene: TRBV6-2/TRBV6-3; abundance: .; j_gene: TRBJ1-1; CDR3aa: CASIGKNPMNTEAFF
v_gene: TRBV28; abundance: few; j_gene: TRBJ2-1; CDR3aa: CAIRGSGVSSYNEQFF
v_gene: TRBV19; abundance: .; j_gene: TRBJ1-1; CDR3aa: CASGTGAGTEAFF
v_gene: TRBV19; abundance: many; j_gene: TRBJ2-6; CDR3aa: CASLAHAETGANVLTF
v_gene: TRBV14; abundance: many; j_gene: TRBJ2-7; CDR3aa: CASSRQGVYEQYF
v_gene: TRBV7-3; abundance: few; j_gene: TRBJ1-1; CDR3aa: CASSLKGKSTEAFF
v_gene: TRBV30; abundance: few; j_gene: TRBJ1-6; CDR3aa: CAWSVRPGDSPLHF
v_gene: TRBV19; abundance: few; j_gene: TRBJ2-5; CDR3aa: CASRIAGSGTQYF
v_gene: TRBV7-2; abundance: many; j_gene: TRBJ1-2; CDR3aa: CASSLERLGKRGGYTF
v_gene: TRBV19; abundance: few; j_gene: TRBJ2-6; CDR3aa: CASTAGSSGANVLTF
v_gene: TRBV7-7; abundance: few; j_gene: TRBJ2-3; CDR3aa: CASSRLDEDTQYF
v_gene: TRBV6-1; abundance: many; j_gene: TRBJ1-1; CDR3aa: CADEGVKNTEAFF
v_gene: TRBV6-2/TRBV6-3; abundance: many; j_gene: TRBJ2-1; CDR3aa: CASRLAGGNEQFF
v_gene: TRBV7-9; abundance: .; j_gene: TRBJ2-3; CDR3aa: CASSVYSPRDRGRDTQYF
v_gene: TRBV6-1; abundance: many; j_gene: TRBJ1-1; CDR3aa: CASKEGFWGTEAFF
v_gene: TRBV3-1; abundance: few; j_gene: TRBJ1-1; CDR3aa: CASSHRAGGNTEAFF
v_gene: TRBV28; abundance: few; j_gene: TRBJ2-1; CDR3aa: CASSPRKMPRWSPYNEQFF
v_gene: TRBV6-6; abundance: few; j_gene: TRBJ2-4; CDR3aa: CASSYTPLPGGNIQYF
v_gene: TRBV5-1; abundance: .; j_gene: TRBJ1-2; CDR3aa: CASRRGQVENYGYTF
v_gene: TRBV6-1; abundance: .; j_gene: TRBJ1-2; CDR3aa: CASSEGWGRNGYTF
v_gene: TRBV7-6; abundance: many; j_gene: TRBJ2-1; CDR3aa: CASSLGRTANEQFF
v_gene: TRBV20-1; abundance: .; j_gene: TRBJ2-3; CDR3aa: CSANPSGGYTDTQYF
v_gene: TRBV7-2; abundance: many; j_gene: TRBJ2-7; CDR3aa: CASSLGGQSYEQYF
v_gene: TRBV6-1; abundance: .; j_gene: TRBJ1-1; CDR3aa: CASSETGRGPFF
v_gene: TRBV5-5; abundance: many; j_gene: TRBJ2-6; CDR3aa: CASRRTGGPSGANVLTF
v_gene: TRBV7-2; abundance: many; j_gene: TRBJ2-1; CDR3aa: CASSLALSSGAWDEQFF
v_gene: TRBV28; abundance: .; j_gene: TRBJ1-1; CDR3aa: CASSKPYRVGNTEAFF
v_gene: TRBV7-2; abundance: many; j_gene: TRBJ2-5; CDR3aa: CASSPAEGFGETQYF
v_gene: TRBV7-7; abundance: many; j_gene: TRBJ2-5; CDR3aa: CASSLGPQETQYF
v_gene: TRBV11-2; abundance: many; j_gene: TRBJ1-6; CDR3aa: CASSLAGGGGSPLHF
v_gene: TRBV28; abundance: many; j_gene: TRBJ2-2; CDR3aa: CASRLAGLATGELFF
v_gene: TRBV7-2; abundance: many; j_gene: TRBJ1-2; CDR3aa: CASSPGQGAANNYGYTF